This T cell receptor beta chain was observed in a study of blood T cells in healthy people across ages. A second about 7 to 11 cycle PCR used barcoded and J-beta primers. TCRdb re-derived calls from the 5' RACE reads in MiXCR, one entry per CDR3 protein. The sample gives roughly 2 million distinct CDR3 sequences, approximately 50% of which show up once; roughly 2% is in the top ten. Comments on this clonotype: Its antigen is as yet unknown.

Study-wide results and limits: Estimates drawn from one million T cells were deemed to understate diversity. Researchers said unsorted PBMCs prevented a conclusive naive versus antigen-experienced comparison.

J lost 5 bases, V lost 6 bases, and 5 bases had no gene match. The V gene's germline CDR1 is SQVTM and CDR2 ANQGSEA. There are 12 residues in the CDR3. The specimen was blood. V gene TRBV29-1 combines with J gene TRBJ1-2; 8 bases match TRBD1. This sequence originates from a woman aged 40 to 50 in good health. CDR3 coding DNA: TGCAGCGTCACGGGACAGGCTTATGGCTACACCTTC. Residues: CSVTGQAYGYTF.